Below, 14 T cell receptor beta chains from the same sample are listed, as sequenced in a study of CD8+ T cells in alopecia areata (dated by TCRdb to about 2018). Reading the label with the study, this specimen's treatment or condition is: oral pan-JAK inhibitor, 5-10 mg twice daily. Library creation used the immunoSEQ multiplex PCR assay. RNA was extracted from all samples and reverse transcribed into cDNA, which served as template for TCR sequencing. TCRdb mirrors the immuneACCESS table, restricted to in-frame sequences. Some clones are absent from its copies; in checked studies, under half trace to an unresolved V gene, and the reason for the others is unknown. A total of about 200,000 clones appear in this sample, just under 65% of them only once. Roughly 1.3% of the sample belongs to the ten largest clones. Sample: CD4+ T cells sorted from blood, taken around week 49, from a patient treated with tofacitinib. Receptor source: a human donor with alopecia areata.

Written as DNA, the CDR3 is TGCGCCAGCAGCTTGTTCCCCGACACCGACTATGGCTACACCTTC. This translates into CASSLFPDTDYGYTF. The chain joins TRBV5-1 to TRBJ1-2; D is unresolved. The CDR3 has 15 amino acids. V gave up 1 base and J gave up 3 bases, with 13 bases separating them. Germline V gene lookup returns CDR1 SGHRS and CDR2 YFSETQ.

The genes are TRBV5-1 and TRBJ2-3; D gene unclear. The V gene lost 0 bases and the J gene lost 4 bases, with 6 bases spanning the gap. Germline V gene data show CDR1 as SGHRS and CDR2 as YFSETQ. This CDR3 is 13 amino acids long. The CDR3 bases are TGCGCCAGCAGCTTGGCGTATTCAGATACGCAGTATTTT. It codes for CASSLAYSDTQYF.

The chain recombines TRBV29-1 with TRBJ2-6, with D maybe TRBD1 (5 bases). Germline-derived CDR1 and CDR2 are SQVTM and ANQGSEA. The CDR3 contains 13 residues. Trimming took off 5 bases at V and 2 bases at J, with 7 bases between the two ends. CDR3 amino acids: CSVPTAGANVLTF. The CDR3 nucleotides are TGCAGCGTTCCGACAGCTGGGGCCAACGTCCTGACTTTC.

This clone was seen just once. The chain couples TRBV27 to TRBJ2-2; 8 bases align to TRBD1. CDR1 is MNHEY, CDR2 SMNVEV, per germline (reference sequence). The CDR3 covers 19 residues. J was trimmed by 0 bases and V by 5 bases; bases with no gene match: 14. The CDR3 DNA follows: TGTGCCAGCAGTCGGAGGGGGACAGGATCCTACGCGAACACCGGGGAGCTGTTTTTT. Protein: CASSRRGTGSYANTGELFF.

The V call is TRBV29-1, the J call TRBJ2-6; TRBD1 might be the D (5 bases). From germline, CDR1 is SQVTM and CDR2 ANQGSEA. The ends were cut back, 3 bases at V and 1 base at J, with 10 bases in the middle. CDR3 length equals 15 residues. CDR3 in amino acids: CSVEVTASGANVLTF. CDR3 in DNA: TGCAGCGTTGAGGTGACAGCTTCTGGGGCCAACGTCCTGACTTTC.

The chain joins TRBV2 to TRBJ2-3; no clear D. The CDR3 has 15 residues. CDR1 is SNHLY and CDR2 is FYNNEI in the germline V gene. V was cut by 6 bases and J by 0 bases, with 13 bases left in between. The CDR3 sequence is CASRFRQPSTDTQYF. As DNA, the CDR3 is TGTGCCAGCAGATTTCGGCAGCCTAGCACAGATACGCAGTATTTT.

This chain connects TRBV9 to TRBJ2-3, with 11 bases matching TRBD1. Germline V gene sequence: CDR1 SGDLS, CDR2 YYNGEE. This CDR3 contains 16 residues. The J segment lost 6 bases and the V segment lost 0 bases, leaving 6 bases of the junction unmatched. The CDR3 loop is CASSVGSRDRGDTQYF. In nucleotides, the CDR3 is TGTGCCAGCAGCGTAGGTAGCCGGGACAGGGGGGATACGCAGTATTTT.

The chain carries TRBV2 and TRBJ1-2; no definite D call. V lost 5 bases to trimming and J lost 4 bases, with 8 bases between them. CDR3 length equals 12 residues. The germline V gene has CDR1 SNHLY and CDR2 FYNNEI. The CDR3 is CASSSGFYGYTF. CDR3 nucleotide sequence: TGTGCCAGCAGTTCCGGGTTCTATGGCTACACCTTC.

This chain links TRBV30 with TRBJ1-2; D perhaps matches TRBD1 (5 bases). The V gene lost 2 bases and the J gene lost 5 bases, with 12 bases spanning the gap. The CDR3 sequence is 13 residues long. From germline, CDR1 is GTSNPN and CDR2 SVGIG (reference sequence). In DNA, the CDR3 is TGTGCCTGGAGTTCTTCGGGGGGTTATGGCTACACCTTC. Protein sequence: CAWSSSGGYGYTF.

The chain combines TRBV20-1 with TRBJ1-4; D unresolved. Trimming cost V 1 base and J 7 bases, with 4 bases left between them. The V gene's germline CDR1 is DFQATT and CDR2 SNEGSKA (reference sequence). The CDR3 runs 11 residues. The CDR3 loop is CSARGSEKLFF. CDR3 nucleotides: TGCAGTGCTAGAGGGAGTGAAAAACTGTTTTTT.

This clone was seen more than once but under ten times. The CDR3 region is CASSAPFMGNYGYTF. The CDR3 bases are TGTGCCAGCAGCGCTCCCTTCATGGGGAACTATGGCTACACCTTC. The chain couples TRBV7-2 to TRBJ1-2; the D is unclear. V was shortened by 5 bases and J by 2 bases, with 15 bases between the two germline ends. In germline, CDR1 is SGHTA, CDR2 FQGNSA. The CDR3 covers 15 residues.

This chain uses TRBV4-3 with TRBJ1-2, with D uncertain. The CDR3 is 13 residues long. The V gene's germline CDR1 is LGHNA and CDR2 YSLEER. Trimming left V 1 base short and J 4 bases short, with 7 bases between. The CDR3 coding sequence is TGCGCCAGCAGCCAAGGGGAGAGCTATGGCTACACCTTC. It yields the protein CASSQGESYGYTF.

The rearrangement links TRBV30 to TRBJ1-2; perhaps TRBD1 as D (6 bases). Germline V gene data show CDR1 as GTSNPN and CDR2 as SVGIG (reference sequence). V lost 0 bases to trimming and J lost 8 bases, with 13 bases between them. The CDR3 runs 13 residues. In DNA form, the CDR3 reads TGTGCCTGGAGTGTACTGAAGGGGGAGGGCTACACCTTC. This gives the protein CAWSVLKGEGYTF.

The V gene is TRBV19, the J gene TRBJ2-1; D perhaps matches TRBD2 (5 bases). The V end lost 10 bases, the J end lost 3 bases, and 7 bases lay between the germline ends. The CDR3 totals 11 residues. Per the germline V gene, CDR1 is LNHDA and CDR2 is SQIVND (reference sequence). The CDR3 coding sequence is TGTGCCACCACTAGCTACAATGAGCAGTTCTTC. Its translation is CATTSYNEQFF.